This T cell receptor (beta chain) was observed in a study of blood T cell repertoires in COVID-19. Sequencing used immunoSEQ multiplex PCR; TCRdb keeps in-frame clones, though not all of them. The data contain under 75,000 clones, 88% of them singletons. Germline loops: CDR1 SGHRS, CDR2 YFSETQ. This CDR3 is 14 amino acids long. V lost 4 bases and J lost 1, with 11 bases in between. The chain is built from TRBV5-1 and TRBJ1-2; perhaps TRBD1 as D (6 bases). The clonotype comes from a human donor in a cohort sampled during active COVID-19. Material for sequencing was peripheral blood. The CDR3 spells CASSLDSRNYGYTF. The CDR3 coding sequence is TGCGCCAGCAGCCTGGACAGCCGTAACTATGGCTACACCTTC.